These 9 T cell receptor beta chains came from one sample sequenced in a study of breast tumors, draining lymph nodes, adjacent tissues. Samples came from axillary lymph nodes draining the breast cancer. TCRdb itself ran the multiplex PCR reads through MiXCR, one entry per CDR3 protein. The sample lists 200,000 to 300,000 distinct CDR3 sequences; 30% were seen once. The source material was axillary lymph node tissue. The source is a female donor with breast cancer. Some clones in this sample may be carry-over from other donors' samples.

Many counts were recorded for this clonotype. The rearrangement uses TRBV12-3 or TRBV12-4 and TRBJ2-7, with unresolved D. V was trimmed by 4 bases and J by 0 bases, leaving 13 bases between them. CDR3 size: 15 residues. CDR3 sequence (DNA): TGTGCCAGCAGTTCTGGGCCAGAGGCCTCCTACGAGCAGTACTTC. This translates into CASSSGPEASYEQYF.

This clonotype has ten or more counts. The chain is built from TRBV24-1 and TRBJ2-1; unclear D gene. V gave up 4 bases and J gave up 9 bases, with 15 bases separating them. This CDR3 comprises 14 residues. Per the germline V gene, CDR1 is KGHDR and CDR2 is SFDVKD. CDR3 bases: TGTGCCACCAGTGACCCCGAAACGCGCAGTGAGCAGTTCTTC. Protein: CATSDPETRSEQFF.

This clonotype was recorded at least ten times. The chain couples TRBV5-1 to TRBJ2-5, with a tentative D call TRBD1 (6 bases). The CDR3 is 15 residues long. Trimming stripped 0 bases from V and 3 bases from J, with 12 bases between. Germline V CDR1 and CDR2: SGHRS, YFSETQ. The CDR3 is CASSLVSNREETQYF. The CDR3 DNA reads TGCGCCAGCAGCTTGGTCAGCAACAGGGAAGAGACCCAGTACTTC.

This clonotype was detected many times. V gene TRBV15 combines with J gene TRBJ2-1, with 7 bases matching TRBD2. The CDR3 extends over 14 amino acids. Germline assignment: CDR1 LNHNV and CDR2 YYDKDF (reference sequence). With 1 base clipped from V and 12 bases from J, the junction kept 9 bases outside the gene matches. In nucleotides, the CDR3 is TGTGCCACCAGCAGAGGTCCTAGCGGCTATGGGCAGTTCTTC. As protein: CATSRGPSGYGQFF.

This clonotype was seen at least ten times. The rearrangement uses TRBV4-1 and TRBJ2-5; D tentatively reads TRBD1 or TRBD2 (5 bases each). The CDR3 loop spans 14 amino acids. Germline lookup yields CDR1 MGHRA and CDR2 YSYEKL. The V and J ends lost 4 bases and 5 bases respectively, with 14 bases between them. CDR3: CASSPGTAAETQYF. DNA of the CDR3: TGCGCCAGCAGCCCAGGGACCGCCGCCGAGACCCAGTACTTC.

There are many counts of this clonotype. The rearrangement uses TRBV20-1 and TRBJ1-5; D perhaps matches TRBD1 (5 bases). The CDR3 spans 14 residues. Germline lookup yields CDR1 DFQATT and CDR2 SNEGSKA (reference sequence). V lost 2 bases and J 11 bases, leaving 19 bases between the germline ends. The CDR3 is CSARRRQLSTAQHF. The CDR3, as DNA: TGCAGTGCTAGACGGCGACAGCTATCAACGGCCCAGCATTTT.

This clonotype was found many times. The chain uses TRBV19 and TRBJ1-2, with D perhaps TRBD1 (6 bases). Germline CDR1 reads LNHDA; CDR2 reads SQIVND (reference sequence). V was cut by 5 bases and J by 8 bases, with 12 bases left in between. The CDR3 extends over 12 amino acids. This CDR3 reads CASSAVGQGYTF. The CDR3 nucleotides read TGTGCCAGTAGTGCGGTAGGACAGGGCTACACCTTC.

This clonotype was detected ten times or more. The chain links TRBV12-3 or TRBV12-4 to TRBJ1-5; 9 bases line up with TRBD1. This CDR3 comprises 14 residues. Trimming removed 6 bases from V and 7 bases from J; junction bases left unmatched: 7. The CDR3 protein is CASRGTGSSQPQHF. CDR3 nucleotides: TGTGCCAGCAGGGGGACAGGGTCGAGCCAGCCCCAGCATTTT.

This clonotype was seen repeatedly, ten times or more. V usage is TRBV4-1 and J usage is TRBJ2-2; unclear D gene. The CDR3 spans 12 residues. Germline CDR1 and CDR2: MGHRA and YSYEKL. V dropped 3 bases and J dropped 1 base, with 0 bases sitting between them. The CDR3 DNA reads TGCGCCAGCAGCCAGAACACCGGGGAGCTGTTTTTT. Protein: CASSQNTGELFF.